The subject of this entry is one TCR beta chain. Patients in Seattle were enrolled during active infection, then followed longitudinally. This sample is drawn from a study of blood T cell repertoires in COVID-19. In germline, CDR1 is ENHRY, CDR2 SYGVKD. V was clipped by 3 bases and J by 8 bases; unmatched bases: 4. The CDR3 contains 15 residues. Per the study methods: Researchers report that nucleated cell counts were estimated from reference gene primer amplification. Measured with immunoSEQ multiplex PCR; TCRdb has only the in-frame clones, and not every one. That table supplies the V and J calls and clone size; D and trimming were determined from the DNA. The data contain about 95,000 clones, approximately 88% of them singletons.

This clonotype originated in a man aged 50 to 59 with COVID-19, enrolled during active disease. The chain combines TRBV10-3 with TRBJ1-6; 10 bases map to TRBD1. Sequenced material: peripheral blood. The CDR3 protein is CAISDSGQGHSPLHF. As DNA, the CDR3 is TGTGCCATCAGTGACTCGGGACAGGGGCATTCACCCCTCCACTTT.